The present T cell receptor beta chain was sequenced within a study of blood T cell repertoires in COVID-19. The germline V gene encodes CDR1 SGHNT and CDR2 YENEEA. The V segment lost 4 bases and the J segment 9 bases; nucleotides outside the gene matches: 8. The CDR3 covers 14 residues. Profiled with immunoSEQ multiplex PCR; TCRdb holds only in-frame clones, not every one. The sample has approximately 160,000 clones, around 83% seen once; the top ten hold around 3.6%. The receptor was derived from a woman in her fifties or sixties in a cohort exposed to, infected with or recovered from COVID-19 (not recorded which). The chain is built from TRBV11-3 and TRBJ1-1; 10 bases match TRBD1. Material for sequencing was PBMCs or T cells enriched from blood (not recorded which). CDR3 protein: CASSSTGQGGQAFF. DNA of the CDR3: TGTGCCAGCAGCTCTACCGGACAGGGGGGCCAAGCTTTCTTT.